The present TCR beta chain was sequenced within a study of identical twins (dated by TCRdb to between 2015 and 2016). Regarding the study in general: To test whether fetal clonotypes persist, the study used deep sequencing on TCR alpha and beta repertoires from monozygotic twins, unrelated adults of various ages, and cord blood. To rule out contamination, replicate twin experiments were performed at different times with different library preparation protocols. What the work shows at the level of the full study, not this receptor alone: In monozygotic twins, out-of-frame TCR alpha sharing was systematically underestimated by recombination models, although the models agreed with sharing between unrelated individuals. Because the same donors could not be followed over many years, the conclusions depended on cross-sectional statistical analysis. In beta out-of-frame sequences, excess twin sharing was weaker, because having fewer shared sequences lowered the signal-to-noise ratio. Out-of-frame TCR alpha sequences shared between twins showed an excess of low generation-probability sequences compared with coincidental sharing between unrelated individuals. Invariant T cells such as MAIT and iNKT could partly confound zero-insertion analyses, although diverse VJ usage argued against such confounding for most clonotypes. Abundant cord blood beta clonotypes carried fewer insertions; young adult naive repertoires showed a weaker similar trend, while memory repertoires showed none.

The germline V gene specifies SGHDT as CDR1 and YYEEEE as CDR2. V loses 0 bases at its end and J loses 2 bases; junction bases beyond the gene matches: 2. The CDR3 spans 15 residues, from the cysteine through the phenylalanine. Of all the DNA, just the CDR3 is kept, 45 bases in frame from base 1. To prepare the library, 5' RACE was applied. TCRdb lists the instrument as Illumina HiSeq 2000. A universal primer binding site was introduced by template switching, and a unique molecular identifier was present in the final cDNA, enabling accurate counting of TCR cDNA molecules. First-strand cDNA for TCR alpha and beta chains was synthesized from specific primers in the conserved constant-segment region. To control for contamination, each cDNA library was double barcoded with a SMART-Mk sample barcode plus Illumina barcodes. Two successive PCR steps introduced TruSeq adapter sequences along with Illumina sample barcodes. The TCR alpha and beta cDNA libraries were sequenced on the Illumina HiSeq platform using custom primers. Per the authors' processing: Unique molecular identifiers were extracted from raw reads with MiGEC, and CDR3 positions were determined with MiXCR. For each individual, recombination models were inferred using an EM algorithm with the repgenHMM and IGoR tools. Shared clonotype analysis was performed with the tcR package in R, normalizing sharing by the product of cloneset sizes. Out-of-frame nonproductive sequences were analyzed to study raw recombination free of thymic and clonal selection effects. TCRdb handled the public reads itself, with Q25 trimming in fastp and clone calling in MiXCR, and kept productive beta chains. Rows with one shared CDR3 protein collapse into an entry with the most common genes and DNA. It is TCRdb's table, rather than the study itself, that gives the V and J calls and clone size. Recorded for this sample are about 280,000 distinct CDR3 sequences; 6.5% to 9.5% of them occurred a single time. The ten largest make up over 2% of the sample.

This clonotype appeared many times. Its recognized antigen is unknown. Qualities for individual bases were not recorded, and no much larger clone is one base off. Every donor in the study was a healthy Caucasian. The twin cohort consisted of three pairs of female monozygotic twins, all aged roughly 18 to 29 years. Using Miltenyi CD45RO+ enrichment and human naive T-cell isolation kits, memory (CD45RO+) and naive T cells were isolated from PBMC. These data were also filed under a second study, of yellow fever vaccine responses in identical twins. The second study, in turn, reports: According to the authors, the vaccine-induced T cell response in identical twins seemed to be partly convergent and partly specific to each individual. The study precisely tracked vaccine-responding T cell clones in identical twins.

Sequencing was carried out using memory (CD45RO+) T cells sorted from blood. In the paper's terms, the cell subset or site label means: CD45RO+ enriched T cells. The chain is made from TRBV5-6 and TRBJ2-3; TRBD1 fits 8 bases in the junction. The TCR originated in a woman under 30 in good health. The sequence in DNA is TGTGCCAGCAGCTTGGGACAGGGGCCCACAGATACGCAGTATTTT. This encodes CASSLGQGPTDTQYF.